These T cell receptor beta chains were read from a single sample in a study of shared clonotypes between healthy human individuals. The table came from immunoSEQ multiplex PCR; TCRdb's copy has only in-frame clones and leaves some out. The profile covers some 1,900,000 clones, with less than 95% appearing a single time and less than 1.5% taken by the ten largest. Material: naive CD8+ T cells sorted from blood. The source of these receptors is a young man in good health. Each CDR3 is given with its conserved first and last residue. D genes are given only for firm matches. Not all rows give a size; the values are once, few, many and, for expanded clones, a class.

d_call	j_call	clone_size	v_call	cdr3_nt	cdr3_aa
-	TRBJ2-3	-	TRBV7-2	TGTGCCAGCAGCCCCTACTGGGACTCACTGGCGGGTACGCAGTATTTT	CASSPYWDSLAGTQYF
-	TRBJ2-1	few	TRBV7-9	TGTGCCAGCAGCTTAGAGAACCATGAGCAGTTCTTC	CASSLENHEQFF
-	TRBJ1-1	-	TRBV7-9	TGTGCCAGCAGCTTATTAACAGGGTTTACTGAAGCTTTCTTT	CASSLLTGFTEAFF
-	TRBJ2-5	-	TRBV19	TGTGCCAGTAGTACAGACAGGGAGGGTCAAGAGACCCAGTACTTC	CASSTDREGQETQYF
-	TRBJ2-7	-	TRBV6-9	TGTCTTGCAGCTCGGAGTCGTTTGACTGAGCAGTACTTC	CLAARSRLTEQYF
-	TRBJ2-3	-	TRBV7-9	TGTGCCAGCAGCCCGCCAGGGTCAGATACGCAGTATTTT	CASSPPGSDTQYF
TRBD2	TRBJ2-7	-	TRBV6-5	TGTGCCAGCAGTTACTCGGGGACTACCTACGAGCAGTACTTC	CASSYSGTTYEQYF
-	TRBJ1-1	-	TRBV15	TGTGCCACCAGCAGAGATTGGGGAGGGAGAACTGAAGCTTTCTTT	CATSRDWGGRTEAFF
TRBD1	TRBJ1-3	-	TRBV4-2	TGTGCCAGCAGCCCGTACCACCAGGGGGAAGGCTCTGGAAACACCATATATTTT	CASSPYHQGEGSGNTIYF
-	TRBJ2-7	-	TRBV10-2	TGCGCCAGCAGTGAGTCGGCCCGGGTTGGGGGCGTCTACGAGCAGTACTTC	CASSESARVGGVYEQYF
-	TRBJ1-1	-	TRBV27	TGTGCCAGCAGTTTATCGGGAGACACTGAAGCTTTCTTT	CASSLSGDTEAFF
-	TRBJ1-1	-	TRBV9	TGTGCCAGCAGCGTTGGGTCGGGGCTAGCTGAAGCTTTCTTT	CASSVGSGLAEAFF
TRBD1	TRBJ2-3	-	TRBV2	TGTGCCAGCAGTGAAGCAGGCCAGGGGGTTTGGGATACGCAGTATTTT	CASSEAGQGVWDTQYF
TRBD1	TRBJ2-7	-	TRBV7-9	TGTGCCAGCAGCTCTGGGGACAGTTACTACGAGCAGTACTTC	CASSSGDSYYEQYF
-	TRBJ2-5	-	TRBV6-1	TGTGCCAGCAGTGAAAGGCGAATCGGAGAGACCCAGTACTTC	CASSERRIGETQYF
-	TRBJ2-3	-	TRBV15	TGTGCCACCAGTGAAACCGGGACCCAGGATACGCAGTATTTT	CATSETGTQDTQYF
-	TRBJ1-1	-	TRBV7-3	TGTGCCAGCAGCCGAACGGTTCGAGAAGGCTCTGAAGCTTTCTTT	CASSRTVREGSEAFF
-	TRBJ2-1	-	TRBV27	TGTGCCAGCAGCCCTGACGGACGCTCCTACAATGAGCAGTTCTTC	CASSPDGRSYNEQFF
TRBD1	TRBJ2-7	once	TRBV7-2	TGTGCCAGCAGCTTAGGCTACGGACAGGATCTAACCTACGAGCAGTACTTC	CASSLGYGQDLTYEQYF
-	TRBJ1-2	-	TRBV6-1	TGTTGCCTTGGAGATGACACGGAGAAAAACTATGGCTACACCTTC	CCLGDDTEKNYGYTF
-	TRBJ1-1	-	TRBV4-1	TGCGCCAGCAGCCAAGAATGGGGGGGCGGGCAGTACACTGAAGCTTTCTTT	CASSQEWGGGQYTEAFF
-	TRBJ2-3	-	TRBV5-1	TGCGCCAGCAGCTCCTGGGTAGCGGGCACAGATACGCAGTATTTT	CASSSWVAGTDTQYF
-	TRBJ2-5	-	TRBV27	TGTGCCAGCAGCGACACGGAGACCCAGTACTTC	CASSDTETQYF
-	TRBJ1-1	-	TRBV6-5	TGTGCCAGCAGTTACGGCGTCACGGGGGCTGTTGAAGCTTTCTTT	CASSYGVTGAVEAFF
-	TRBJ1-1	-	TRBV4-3	TGCGCCAGCAGCCAAGATGCGGAGGAGGGGAACACTGAAGCTTTCTTT	CASSQDAEEGNTEAFF
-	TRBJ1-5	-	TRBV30	TGTGCCTGGAGTGGGGGGGACACAAGCAATCAGCCCCAGCATTTT	CAWSGGDTSNQPQHF